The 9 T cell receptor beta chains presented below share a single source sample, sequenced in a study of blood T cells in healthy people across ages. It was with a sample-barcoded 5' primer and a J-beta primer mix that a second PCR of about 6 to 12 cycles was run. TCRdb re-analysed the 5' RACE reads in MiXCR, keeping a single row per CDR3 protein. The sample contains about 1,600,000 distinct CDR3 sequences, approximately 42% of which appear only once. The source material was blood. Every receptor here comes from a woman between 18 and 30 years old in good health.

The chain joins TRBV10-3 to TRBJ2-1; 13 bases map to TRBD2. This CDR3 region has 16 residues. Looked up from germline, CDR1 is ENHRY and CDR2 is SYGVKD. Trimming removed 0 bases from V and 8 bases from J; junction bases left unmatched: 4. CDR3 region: CAISESGTSGIHEQFF. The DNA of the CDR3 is TGTGCCATCAGTGAGTCGGGGACTAGCGGGATCCATGAGCAGTTCTTC.

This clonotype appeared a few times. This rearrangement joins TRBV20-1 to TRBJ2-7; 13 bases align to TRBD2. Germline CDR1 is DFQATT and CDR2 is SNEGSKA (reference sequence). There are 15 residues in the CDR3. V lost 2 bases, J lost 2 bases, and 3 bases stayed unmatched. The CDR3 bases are TGCAGTGCTAGACCACTAGCGGGAGGGGCCTACGAGCAGTACTTC. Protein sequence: CSARPLAGGAYEQYF.

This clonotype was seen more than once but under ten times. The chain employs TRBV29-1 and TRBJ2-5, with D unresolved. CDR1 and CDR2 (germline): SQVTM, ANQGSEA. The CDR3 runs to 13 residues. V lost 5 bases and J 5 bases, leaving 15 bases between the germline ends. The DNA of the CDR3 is TGCAGCGTTAACGAAGGGTACGGGGAGACCCAGTACTTC. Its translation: CSVNEGYGETQYF.

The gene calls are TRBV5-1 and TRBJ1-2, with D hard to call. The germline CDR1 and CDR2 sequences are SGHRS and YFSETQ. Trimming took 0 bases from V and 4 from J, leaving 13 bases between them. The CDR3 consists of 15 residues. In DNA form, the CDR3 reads TGCGCCAGCAGCTTGGGAGGCGGCCCGGGCTATGGCTACACCTTC. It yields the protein CASSLGGGPGYGYTF. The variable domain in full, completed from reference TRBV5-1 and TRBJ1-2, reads KAGVTQTPRYLIKTRGQQVTLSCSPISGHRSVSWYQQTPGQGLQFLFEYFSETQRNKGNFPGRFSGRQFSNSRSEMNVSTLELGDSALYLCASSLGGGPGYGYTFGSGTRLTVV.

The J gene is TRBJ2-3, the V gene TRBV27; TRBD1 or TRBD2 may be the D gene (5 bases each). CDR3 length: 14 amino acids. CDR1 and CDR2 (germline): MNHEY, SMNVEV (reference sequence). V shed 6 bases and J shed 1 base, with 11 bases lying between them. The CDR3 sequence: CASSPGDGTDTQYF. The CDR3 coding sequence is TGTGCCAGCAGCCCCGGGGACGGCACAGATACGCAGTATTTT.

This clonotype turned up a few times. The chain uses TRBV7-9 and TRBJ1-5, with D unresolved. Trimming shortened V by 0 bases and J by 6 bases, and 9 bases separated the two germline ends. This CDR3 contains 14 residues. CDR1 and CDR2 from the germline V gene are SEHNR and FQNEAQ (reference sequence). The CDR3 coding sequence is TGTGCCAGCAGCTTAGCGTCGGGTTCTCAGCCCCAGCATTTT. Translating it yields CASSLASGSQPQHF.

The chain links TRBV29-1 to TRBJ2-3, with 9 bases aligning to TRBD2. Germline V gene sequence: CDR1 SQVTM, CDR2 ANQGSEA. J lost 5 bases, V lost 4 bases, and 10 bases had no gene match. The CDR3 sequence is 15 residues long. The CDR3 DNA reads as TGCAGCGTTGTGTGGCCAGCGGGGGGCCAAGATACGCAGTATTTT. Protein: CSVVWPAGGQDTQYF.

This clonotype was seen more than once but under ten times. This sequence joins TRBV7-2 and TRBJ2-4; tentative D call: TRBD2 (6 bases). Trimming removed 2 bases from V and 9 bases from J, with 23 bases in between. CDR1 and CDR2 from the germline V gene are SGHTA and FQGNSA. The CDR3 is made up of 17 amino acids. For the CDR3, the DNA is TGTGCCAGCAGCTTATACGGGAGCTCAGCAGGGTTGGGCATTCAGTACTTC. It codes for CASSLYGSSAGLGIQYF.

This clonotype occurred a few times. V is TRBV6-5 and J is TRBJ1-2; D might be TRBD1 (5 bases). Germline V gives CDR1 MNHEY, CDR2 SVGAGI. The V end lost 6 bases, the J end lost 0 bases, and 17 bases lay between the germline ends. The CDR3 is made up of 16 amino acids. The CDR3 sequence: CASRVRQGLSNYGYTF. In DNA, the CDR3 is TGTGCCAGCAGAGTCCGGCAGGGCCTTTCTAACTATGGCTACACCTTC.